Included here is one T cell receptor (beta chain) sequence, with context. Assay used: immunoSEQ multiplex PCR; TCRdb lists only in-frame clones, some missing. The table includes approximately 130,000 clones, 93% detected once. The data belong to a study of T cell responses to AZD1222 COVID-19 vaccine. J lost 1 base, V lost 3 bases, and 3 bases had no gene match. Looked up from germline, CDR1 is SGDLS and CDR2 is YYNGEE. This CDR3 contains 15 residues. The sequenced sample was peripheral blood, obtained on day 0 of AZD1222 vaccination. The rearrangement joins TRBV9 to TRBJ1-4; 7 nucleotides align to TRBD1. The receptor was derived from an adult in good health. The chain's CDR3 is CASSARTGTNEKLFF. For the CDR3, the DNA is TGTGCCAGCAGCGCCCGGACAGGAACTAATGAAAAACTGTTTTTT.